The text below deals with one TCR beta chain. As yet, its antigen is unknown. Libraries for TCRalpha and TCRbeta carried sample barcodes and unique molecular identifiers via 5'RACE. TCRdb redid the calling of the 5' RACE reads with MiXCR, one entry per CDR3 protein. The sample lists some 160,000 distinct CDR3 sequences; roughly 28% were seen once. The sample originates from a study of T-cell memory formation after mild COVID-19. Findings and caveats of the study: The study found balanced CD4/CD8 in clones contracting day 15 to 85 and a CD4+ lean in later expanders. CD4+ contracting clones lay mainly in CM and EM, CD8+ ones in EMRA.

The CDR3 has 16 amino acids. Germline V CDR1 and CDR2: LGHDT, YNNKEL (reference sequence). Trimming at V came to 1 base and at J to 4 bases, leaving 9 bases not matched to a gene. Sequencing was carried out using PBMCs or a T cell subset sorted from them (not recorded which). The sequence came from an adult woman who had mild COVID-19 (a few samples of this study predate the infection). Cell type and time point are not known. The chain joins TRBV3-1 to TRBJ1-2; 7 bases fit TRBD1. CDR3 DNA sequence: TGTGCCAGCAGCCAAGGGGTGGACAGGCTACTCTATGGCTACACCTTC. Translation gives CASSQGVDRLLYGYTF.